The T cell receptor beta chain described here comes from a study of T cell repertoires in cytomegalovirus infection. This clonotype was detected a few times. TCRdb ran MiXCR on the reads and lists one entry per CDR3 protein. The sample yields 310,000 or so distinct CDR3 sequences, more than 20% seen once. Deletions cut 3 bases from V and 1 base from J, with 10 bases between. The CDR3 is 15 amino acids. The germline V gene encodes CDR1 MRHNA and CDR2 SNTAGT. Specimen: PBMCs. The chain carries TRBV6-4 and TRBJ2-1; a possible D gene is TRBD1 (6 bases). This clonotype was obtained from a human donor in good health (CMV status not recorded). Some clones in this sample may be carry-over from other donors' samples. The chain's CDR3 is CASSEGARSYNEQFF. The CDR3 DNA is TGTGCCAGCAGTGAGGGGGCAAGGTCCTACAATGAGCAGTTCTTC.